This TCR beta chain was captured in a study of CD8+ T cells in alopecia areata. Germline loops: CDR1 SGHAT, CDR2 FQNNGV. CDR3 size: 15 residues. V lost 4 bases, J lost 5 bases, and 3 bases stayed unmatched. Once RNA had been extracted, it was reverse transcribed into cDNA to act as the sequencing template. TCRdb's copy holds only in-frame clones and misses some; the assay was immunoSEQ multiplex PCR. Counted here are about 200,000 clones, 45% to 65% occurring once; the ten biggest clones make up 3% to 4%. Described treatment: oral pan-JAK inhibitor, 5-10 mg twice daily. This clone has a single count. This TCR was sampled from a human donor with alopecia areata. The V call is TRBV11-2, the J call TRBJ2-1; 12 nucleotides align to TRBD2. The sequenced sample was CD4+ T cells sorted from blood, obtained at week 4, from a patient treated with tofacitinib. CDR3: CASSSSGGANNEQFF. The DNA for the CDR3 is TGTGCCAGCAGCTCTAGCGGGGGGGCCAACAATGAGCAGTTCTTC.